This T cell receptor beta chain is from a study of blood T cells in healthy people across ages. Study-wide results and caveats: It was the long-lived donors that had more naive CD4+ cells and higher diversity than aged donors. Diversity of TCR beta per million T cells declined in a roughly linear way with age.

Isolation yielded PBMCs, at least 7 million per sample, in every case. There were at least 5.5 micrograms of total RNA extracted from every sample. Primed by a sample-barcoded 5' primer and a J-beta primer mix, a second PCR proceeded for roughly 7 to 11 cycles. TCRdb fed the 5' RACE reads into MiXCR, producing one record per CDR3 protein. The sample yields about 800,000 distinct CDR3 sequences, nearly 60% seen once. This clonotype was observed a few times. Its antigen is not known. Trimming cost V 1 base and J 1 base, with 11 bases left between them. The germline V gene encodes CDR1 SGHNT and CDR2 YENEEA. This CDR3 spans 15 amino acids.

The receptor was isolated from a young man in good health. J is TRBJ2-7 and V is TRBV11-3, with D maybe TRBD1 (6 bases). The sequencing input was blood. CDR3 amino acids: CASSLVRRGSYEQYF. The CDR3 bases are TGTGCCAGCAGCTTAGTACGCAGGGGATCCTACGAGCAGTACTTC.